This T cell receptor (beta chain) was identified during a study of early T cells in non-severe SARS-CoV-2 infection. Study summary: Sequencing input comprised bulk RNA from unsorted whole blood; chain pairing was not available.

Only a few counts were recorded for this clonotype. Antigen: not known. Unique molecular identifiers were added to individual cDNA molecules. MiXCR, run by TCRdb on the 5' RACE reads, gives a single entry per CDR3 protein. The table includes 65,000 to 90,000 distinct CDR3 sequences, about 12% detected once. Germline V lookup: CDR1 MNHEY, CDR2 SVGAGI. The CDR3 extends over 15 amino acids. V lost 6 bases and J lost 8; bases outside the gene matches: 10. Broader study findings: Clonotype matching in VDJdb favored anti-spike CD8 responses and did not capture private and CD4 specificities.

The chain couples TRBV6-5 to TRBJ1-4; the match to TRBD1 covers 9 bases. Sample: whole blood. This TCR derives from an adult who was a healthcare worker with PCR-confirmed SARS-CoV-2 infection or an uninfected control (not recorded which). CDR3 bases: TGTGCCAGCAGAGCCACAGGGACAGGGCTGGAAAAACTGTTTTTT. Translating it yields CASRATGTGLEKLFF.